Shown below are 18 T cell receptor beta chains from a single sample sequenced in a study of cytomegalovirus exposure and HLA in healthy donors. The PCR employed 60 Vbeta primers together with 13 Jbeta primers. Some clones are missing from TCRdb's copy, which holds only in-frame ones; the method was immunoSEQ multiplex PCR. The sample carries about 130,000 clones, around 83% recorded once. The material sequenced was PBMCs. The receptors stem from a girl aged 2 to 9 in good health and CMV-seronegative.

This chain joins TRBV18 and TRBJ2-1; possible D gene TRBD2, 6 bases. Deletions cut 4 bases from V and 5 bases from J, with 15 bases between. Per germline, CDR1 KGHSH and CDR2 LQKENI. This CDR3 comprises 15 residues. CDR3 residues: CASSLTGGLNNEQFF. The CDR3 bases are TGTGCCAGCTCACTTACCGGAGGACTAAACAATGAGCAGTTCTTC.

This clone came up once. The rearrangement links TRBV5-4 to TRBJ2-7; TRBD1 matches 9 bases. The CDR3 is 15 residues long. Germline CDR1 and CDR2: SGHNT and YYREEE (reference sequence). The V gene end was trimmed by 1 base and the J gene end by 7 bases; junction bases not matched to a gene: 9. CDR3 coding DNA: TGTGCCAGCAGCTTGCCGTCACAGGGGGCGGGTGAGCAGTACTTC. Its protein is CASSLPSQGAGEQYF.

This rearrangement joins TRBV7-9 to TRBJ2-3; D remains ambiguous. There are 13 residues in the CDR3. CDR1 and CDR2 from the germline V gene are SEHNR and FQNEAQ (reference sequence). V gave up 1 base and J gave up 7 bases, with 9 bases separating them. CDR3: CASSLVGLHTQYF. The CDR3 nucleotides read TGTGCCAGCAGCTTAGTTGGCCTTCATACGCAGTATTTT. Looking up the rest from reference TRBV7-9 and TRBJ2-3 gives the full variable domain: DTGVSQNPRHKITKRGQNVTFRCDPISEHNRLYWYRQTLGQGPEFLTYFQNEAQLEKSRLLSDRFSAERPKGSFSTLEIQRTEQGDSAMYLCASSLVGLHTQYFGPGTRLTVL.

The chain recombines TRBV5-1 with TRBJ2-7, with TRBD1 matching over 8 bases. Germline assignment: CDR1 SGHRS and CDR2 YFSETQ. This CDR3 is built from 15 residues. Trimming took 4 bases from V and 0 from J; bases not matched to a gene: 6. In DNA form, the CDR3 reads TGCGCCAGCAGCACAACCGGGACAGGCTCCTACGAGCAGTACTTC. Its protein is CASSTTGTGSYEQYF.

The chain is built from TRBV11-2 and TRBJ2-7; 8 bases are a match to TRBD2. CDR1 and CDR2 (germline): SGHAT, FQNNGV. The junction had 5 bases not matched to a gene; V was cut back by 1 base and J by 3 bases. The CDR3 sequence is 15 residues long. The CDR3 is CASSLGAGVIYEQYF. CDR3 bases: TGTGCCAGCAGCTTAGGAGCGGGAGTAATCTACGAGCAGTACTTC.

The chain combines TRBV28 with TRBJ2-7; 9 nucleotides agree with TRBD2. V shed 2 bases and J 4 bases; nucleotides not matched to a gene: 9. The CDR3 loop spans 16 amino acids. Germline loops: CDR1 MDHEN, CDR2 SYDVKM. DNA of the CDR3: TGTGCCAGCAGTTTAGGTGGGCGGGAGGGCAGGTACGAGCAGTACTTC. Translating gives CASSLGGREGRYEQYF.

V usage is TRBV6-7 and J usage is TRBJ2-5, with D maybe TRBD2 (6 bases). TRBV6-7 counts as an open reading frame of uncertain function. Trimming cost V 5 bases and J 2 bases, with 21 bases left between them. This CDR3 has 17 amino acids. The CDR3 protein is CASSRQSKLAEQETQYF. The CDR3 nucleotides read TGTGCCAGCAGTCGACAATCCAAACTAGCAGAGCAAGAGACCCAGTACTTC.

The V and J genes are TRBV18 and TRBJ2-5, with TRBD2 identical over 10 bases. CDR1 KGHSH and CDR2 LQKENI come from the germline V gene. The CDR3 sequence is 17 residues long. Losses at the gene ends were 3 bases for V and 1 base for J; bases not matched to a gene: 8. DNA of the CDR3: TGTGCCAGCTCACCTAGCCCGAGCGGGGGGGCCCAAGAGACCCAGTACTTC. Translation gives CASSPSPSGGAQETQYF. The full variable domain, with the rest looked up from reference TRBV18 and TRBJ2-5, is NAGVMQNPRHLVRRRGQEARLRCSPMKGHSHVYWYRQLPEEGLKFMVYLQKENIIDESGMPKERFSAEFPKEGPSILRIQQVVRGDSAAYFCASSPSPSGGAQETQYFGPGTRLLVL.

The rearrangement joins TRBV9 to TRBJ1-1; the D is unclear. The CDR3 contains 14 residues. CDR1 SGDLS and CDR2 YYNGEE come from the germline V gene. V lost 1 base to trimming and J lost 1 base, with 8 bases between them. DNA of the CDR3: TGTGCCAGCAGCGTACTACCGGGGAACACTGAAGCTTTCTTT. It codes for CASSVLPGNTEAFF. Complete variable domain (other parts from reference TRBV9 and TRBJ1-1): DSGVTQTPKHLITATGQRVTLRCSPRSGDLSVYWYQQSLDQGLQFLIQYYNGEERAKGNILERFSAQQFPDLHSELNLSSLELGDSALYFCASSVLPGNTEAFFGQGTRLTVV.

The gene calls are TRBV4-1 and TRBJ2-6, with D perhaps TRBD1 (6 bases). V gave up 5 bases and J gave up 0 bases, with 20 bases separating them. Germline V gene sequence: CDR1 MGHRA, CDR2 YSYEKL. The CDR3 runs to 19 residues. CDR3 DNA: TGCGCCAGCAGCGCCGAATTAGGGACATCCCTCTCTGGGGCCAACGTCCTGACTTTC. Its translation: CASSAELGTSLSGANVLTF.

This clone has only one observation. This chain links TRBV30 with TRBJ2-1; 8 nucleotides agree with TRBD2. J was trimmed by 2 bases and V by 5 bases; bases with no gene match: 5. Germline CDR1 and CDR2: GTSNPN and SVGIG (reference sequence). The CDR3 runs to 14 residues. The CDR3 reads CAWAVGLAYNEQFF. The CDR3 coding sequence is TGTGCCTGGGCCGTGGGACTAGCCTACAATGAGCAGTTCTTC.

V and J are TRBV2 and TRBJ2-7; D is possibly TRBD1 (6 bases). With 7 bases removed from V and 0 bases from J, the gap between germline ends came to 10 bases. Germline values: CDR1 SNHLY, CDR2 FYNNEI. The CDR3 extends over 13 amino acids. The CDR3 DNA sequence: TGTGCCAGCATGAACAGGGCCTCCTACGAGCAGTACTTC. This sequence encodes CASMNRASYEQYF.

The chain recombines TRBV27 with TRBJ2-3; D is possibly TRBD1 (6 bases). The CDR3 consists of 16 residues. Germline lookup yields CDR1 MNHEY and CDR2 SMNVEV (reference sequence). Trimming stripped 6 bases from V and 0 bases from J, with 16 bases between. The CDR3 nucleotides are TGTGCCAGCAGACCCCCTACAGGGCTCAGCACAGATACGCAGTATTTT. This gives the protein CASRPPTGLSTDTQYF.

This rearrangement joins TRBV4-2 to TRBJ2-7; no firm D call. Germline loops: CDR1 LGHNA, CDR2 YNFKEQ. V shed 0 bases and J shed 2 bases, with 11 bases lying between them. The CDR3 contains 15 residues. The CDR3 DNA follows: TGTGCCAGCAGCCAAGAACCTCGCGCTGCCTACGAGCAGTACTTC. Its translation is CASSQEPRAAYEQYF.

V usage is TRBV30 and J usage is TRBJ2-3; TRBD1 matches at 7 bases. The CDR3 extends over 17 amino acids. Looked up from germline, CDR1 is GTSNPN and CDR2 is SVGIG (reference sequence). With V trimmed by 1 base and J by 2 bases, 12 bases remained unmatched. The CDR3 DNA reads as TGTGCCTGGAGTGACCAAGACAGGGAACAGACCACAGATACGCAGTATTTT. The encoded protein is CAWSDQDREQTTDTQYF.

The chain combines TRBV7-6 with TRBJ2-1, with 9 bases lining up with TRBD2. With V trimmed by 5 bases and J by 8 bases, 13 bases remained unmatched. There are 16 residues in the CDR3. Per germline, CDR1 SGHVS and CDR2 FNYEAQ. The CDR3 here is CASSRTRSGRSYEQFF. The CDR3 DNA is TGTGCCAGCAGCCGTACCAGGAGCGGGAGGTCGTATGAGCAGTTCTTC.

This chain uses TRBV7-2 with TRBJ2-5, with a weak D call TRBD1 (5 bases). The CDR3 covers 13 residues. The V gene's germline CDR1 is SGHTA and CDR2 FQGNSA. V lost 5 bases and J 5 bases, leaving 12 bases between the germline ends. This CDR3 is CASSRNYRETQYF. The CDR3 region has the DNA TGTGCCAGCAGCCGTAACTACAGGGAGACCCAGTACTTC.

This chain joins TRBV30 and TRBJ2-7; 8 bases are a match to TRBD2. After removal of 0 bases from V and 9 bases from J, the junction contained 10 bases not matched to a gene. CDR3 length: 14 residues. CDR1 is GTSNPN, CDR2 SVGIG, per germline (reference sequence). Written as DNA, the CDR3 is TGTGCCTGGAGTGTACGGTCAGGGGCGGGGGGGCAGTACTTC. It codes for CAWSVRSGAGGQYF.